A single sample gave rise to the 10 T cell receptor beta chains below, sequenced in a study of T cells in Graves' hyperthyroidism and ophthalmopathy (dated by TCRdb to the late 2010s). Library prep was done by multiplex PCR. The sequencing machine was an Illumina HiSeq 2000. Amplification of TCR beta CDR3 regions was carried out from RNA transcripts. A first-round RT-PCR of the TCR CDR3 used the HTBI primer set with the Qiagen OneStep RT-PCR kit. The public reads were run again by TCRdb, first through fastp at Q25 and then through MiXCR, and only productive beta chains were kept. CDR3 protein sequences are deduplicated, and each keeps its most common genes and DNA. This sample gives about 560,000 distinct CDR3 sequences in total; roughly a sixth of them show up just once. 15% to 20% of the sample belongs to the ten largest clones. Sequencing input: blood. Every receptor here comes from a woman aged 18-29 years with Graves' hyperthyroidism.

In its sample, this clonotype was seen a few times. The chain recombines TRBV7-9 with TRBJ1-2; possible D gene TRBD1, 6 bases. V lost 3 bases to trimming and J lost 7 bases, with 18 bases between them. The CDR3 extends over 15 amino acids. Per the germline V gene, CDR1 is SEHNR and CDR2 is FQNEAQ (reference sequence). This CDR3 reads CASSFAVRDKGGYTF. The CDR3 coding sequence is TGTGCCAGCAGCTTCGCTGTCCGGGACAAAGGTGGCTACACCTTC.

J is TRBJ2-1 and V is TRBV7-8; D not resolved. The CDR3 runs 15 residues. CDR1 and CDR2 (germline): SGHVS, FQNEAQ. Trimming shortened V by 5 bases and J by 3 bases, and 14 bases separated the two germline ends. CDR3 nucleotide sequence: TGTGCCAGCAGCCCGGTCCCAACGCTCTACAATGAGCAGTTCTTC. Its protein product is CASSPVPTLYNEQFF. Full variable domain (remainder filled in from reference TRBV7-8 and TRBJ2-1): GAGVSQSPRYKVAKRGQDVALRCDPISGHVSLFWYQQALGQGPEFLTYFQNEAQLDKSGLPSDRFFAERPEGSVSTLKIQRTQQEDSAVYLCASSPVPTLYNEQFFGPGTRLTVL.

This clonotype was detected many times. This rearrangement joins TRBV6-1 to TRBJ2-7, with a possible D match to TRBD2 (5 bases). Trimming stripped 8 bases from V and 6 bases from J, with 17 bases between. This CDR3 spans 13 amino acids. CDR1 and CDR2 (germline): MNHNS, SASEGT. In DNA, the CDR3 is TGTGCCAGCTTGGAGGACGCCCAACGCGAGCAGTACTTC. Amino acids: CASLEDAQREQYF.

In its sample, this clonotype was seen many times. The chain joins TRBV27 to TRBJ1-1, with 8 bases aligning to TRBD1. Germline V CDR1 and CDR2: MNHEY, SMNVEV (reference sequence). J lost 1 base, V lost 2 bases, and 9 bases had no gene match. The CDR3 runs 17 residues. In DNA, the CDR3 is TGTGCCAGCAGTTTAGGGAGGACAGGGCCTCCGAACACTGAAGCTTTCTTT. Translation: CASSLGRTGPPNTEAFF.

This clonotype was counted between two and nine times. The chain employs TRBV9 and TRBJ2-3; 8 nucleotides line up with TRBD2. Germline trimming cut 0 bases from V and 4 bases from J; bases unmatched to any gene: 7. This CDR3 is 16 amino acids long. Per the germline V gene, CDR1 is SGDLS and CDR2 is YYNGEE. CDR3 bases: TGTGCCAGCAGCGTAGTGGGGGCGGGGGGTCCAGATACGCAGTATTTT. Translating gives CASSVVGAGGPDTQYF.

The sample holds a few counts of this clonotype. The V and J genes are TRBV7-6 and TRBJ1-2, with 9 bases fitting TRBD1. The V and J ends lost 4 bases and 6 bases, in that order; junction bases with no gene match: 6. The length of the CDR3 is 14 residues. Per the germline V gene, CDR1 is SGHVS and CDR2 is FNYEAQ. As DNA, the CDR3 is TGTGCCAGCAGCTCCGGGACAGGGCCAAATGGCTACACCTTC. It translates to CASSSGTGPNGYTF.

This clonotype was counted many times. The chain recombines TRBV6-1 with TRBJ2-7; 12 nucleotides line up with TRBD2. Germline V CDR1 and CDR2: MNHNS, SASEGT. The ends lost 2 bases at V and 6 bases at J; junction bases unmatched: 5. The CDR3 length is 15 residues. DNA of the CDR3: TGTGCCAGCAGTGAAAGACTAGCGGGAGCTTTCGAGCAGTACTTC. Its protein is CASSERLAGAFEQYF.

On this clonotype itself: A clone one base away is much larger, so this may be a read error. The rearrangement joins TRBV5-1 to TRBJ2-3; 9 nucleotides match TRBD2. Germline CDR1 and CDR2: SGHRS and YFSETQ. The V gene end was trimmed by 6 bases and the J gene end by 2 bases; junction bases not matched to a gene: 10. The CDR3 length is 16 residues. CDR3 protein: CASKASGKVFTDTQYF. The DNA of the CDR3 is TGCGCCAGCAAGGCTAGCGGGAAGGTCTTCACAGATACGCAGTATTTT.

Many counts were recorded for this clonotype. The chain couples TRBV7-2 to TRBJ1-2; 7 nucleotides align to TRBD1. Per the germline V gene, CDR1 is SGHTA and CDR2 is FQGNSA. Trimming removed 5 bases from V and 7 bases from J; junction bases left unmatched: 7. This CDR3 has 13 residues. The CDR3 coding sequence is TGTGCCAGCAGCCCTACGGGACAGTCTGGCTACACCTTC. Translated, it gives CASSPTGQSGYTF.

The J gene is TRBJ2-1, the V gene TRBV13; 10 bases are shared with TRBD2. The CDR3 has 15 residues. Per germline, CDR1 PRHDT and CDR2 FYEKMQ (reference sequence). V dropped 3 bases and J dropped 9; count of bases not matched to a gene: 8. In nucleotides, the CDR3 is TGTGCCAGCAGCTTTGGGACTAGCGTGGGGATTGAGCAGTTCTTC. It translates to CASSFGTSVGIEQFF.